This entry features one T cell receptor (beta chain) sequence. TCR cDNA molecules each carried a unique molecular identifier. TCRdb ran MiXCR on the 5' RACE reads and lists one entry per CDR3 protein. This table has just under 95,000 distinct CDR3 sequences, approximately 12% appearing once. This CDR3 has 16 amino acids. Trimming pared 2 bases from V and 4 bases from J, leaving 17 bases between. The germline V gene encodes CDR1 SEHNR and CDR2 FQNEAQ (reference sequence). The data are from a study of spatial heterogeneity in lung cancer. Regarding time point: sample taken at primary tumor resection. Sequencing was performed on whole RNA extracted from tumor and nontumor lung tissue, or from frozen PBMC, and the material was left unsorted.

The sequencing here drew on PBMCs, taken at surgery. This receptor was taken from a male donor with early-stage non-small cell lung cancer. The V call is TRBV7-9, the J call TRBJ1-2; D remains unclear. The CDR3 protein is CASSLLWAEASYGYTF. The CDR3 DNA follows: TGTGCCAGCAGCTTATTGTGGGCGGAGGCCTCCTATGGCTACACCTTC.